These T cell receptor beta chains were read from a single sample in a study of T cells in tumors after PD-1 blockade. Sequenced by immunoSEQ multiplex PCR; TCRdb stores in-frame clones only, minus some. The sample includes about 63,000 clones, approximately 74% of them seen just once. The material was PBMCs, obtained after anti-PD-1 treatment. These receptor sequences come from a human donor with basal cell carcinoma. Both conserved end residues are trimmed from each CDR3. Fields, in order: J gene, V gene, CDR3 protein.

j_gene: TRBJ1-2
v_gene: TRBV7-9
CDR3aa: ASSLGQGGYGYT

j_gene: TRBJ1-5
v_gene: TRBV7-2
CDR3aa: ASSTRQGINQPQH

j_gene: TRBJ1-1
v_gene: TRBV25-1
CDR3aa: ASSDSSFGPHTEAF

j_gene: TRBJ1-2
v_gene: TRBV5-6
CDR3aa: ASSLGPGEDGYT

j_gene: TRBJ1-6
v_gene: TRBV19
CDR3aa: ASSTGGIHSPLH

j_gene: TRBJ1-2
v_gene: TRBV28
CDR3aa: ASSSRQGRDGYT

j_gene: TRBJ2-3
v_gene: TRBV2
CDR3aa: ASSLTLADTQY

j_gene: TRBJ1-6
v_gene: TRBV19
CDR3aa: ASSILGESSPLH

j_gene: TRBJ1-2
v_gene: TRBV30
CDR3aa: AWTPLGGAYGYT

j_gene: TRBJ2-4
v_gene: TRBV28
CDR3aa: ASSPGGGNIQY

j_gene: TRBJ2-1
v_gene: TRBV19
CDR3aa: ASTGTGMGSYNEQF

j_gene: TRBJ2-1
v_gene: TRBV9
CDR3aa: ASSVSQTHNEQF

j_gene: TRBJ1-3
v_gene: TRBV10-1
CDR3aa: ASSESPSGNTIY

j_gene: TRBJ2-7
v_gene: TRBV20-1
CDR3aa: SASSRDRAIYEQY

j_gene: TRBJ2-5
v_gene: TRBV10-3
CDR3aa: AIRDRGETQY

j_gene: TRBJ1-1
v_gene: TRBV6-6
CDR3aa: ASSSGQANTEAF

j_gene: TRBJ2-3
v_gene: TRBV29-1
CDR3aa: SFGGAADTQY

j_gene: TRBJ1-2
v_gene: TRBV5-1
CDR3aa: ASSSPHGYT